This entry lists 10 T cell receptor beta chains sequenced from one sample in a study of cytomegalovirus exposure and HLA in healthy donors. Amplification used 60 Vbeta primers and 13 Jbeta primers. Using immunoSEQ multiplex PCR, the repertoire was profiled, and TCRdb retains in-frame clones only, with some absent. This sample has over 200,000 clones, with around 70% found just once. The sequenced sample was PBMCs. The source of these receptors is a middle-aged man in good health and CMV-seropositive.

The chain is built from TRBV19 and TRBJ2-7; possibly TRBD1 for D (9 bases). V was cut by 5 bases and J by 5 bases, with 22 bases left in between. Per germline, CDR1 LNHDA and CDR2 SQIVND (reference sequence). This CDR3 region has 16 residues. CDR3 nucleotide sequence: TGTGCCAGTAGTCCGGGAGGGGGACAGGGTATCCACGAGCAGTACTTC. This gives the protein CASSPGGGQGIHEQYF.

The genes are TRBV5-1 and TRBJ2-7, with a possible D match to TRBD1 (5 bases). CDR1 SGHRS and CDR2 YFSETQ come from the germline V gene. Trimming cost V 3 bases and J 0 bases, with 13 bases left between them. The CDR3 totals 15 residues. Here the CDR3 DNA reads TGCGCCAGCAGCTCAGGGTTCGGCGCCTCCTACGAGCAGTACTTC. It specifies CASSSGFGASYEQYF.

The chain employs TRBV6-5 and TRBJ1-2; 7 bases map to TRBD1. V trimming: 0 bases; J trimming: 7 bases; junction bases outside the gene matches: 11. The CDR3 extends over 16 amino acids. The germline V gene has CDR1 MNHEY and CDR2 SVGAGI. The CDR3 reads CASSYSLDRASSGYTF. DNA for the CDR3: TGTGCCAGCAGTTACTCCCTAGACAGGGCATCTTCTGGCTACACCTTC.

The chain is built from TRBV21-1 and TRBJ2-1; the tabulated D call, TRBD2, remains unverified against the DNA. TRBV21-1 is recorded as a pseudogene. This CDR3 region has 16 residues. The CDR3 region is CASSKGAWYGDNEQFF. In nucleotides, the CDR3 is TGTGCCAGCAGCAAAGGTGCGTGGTACGGGGACAATGAGCAGTTCTTC.

The CDR3 DNA reads as TGTGCCAGCAGCTTACCCGGACAGGGGAGCCAGCCCCAGCATTTT. It translates to CASSLPGQGSQPQHF. This chain connects TRBV7-2 to TRBJ1-5, with 9 bases fitting TRBD1. With V trimmed by 2 bases and J by 7 bases, 6 bases remained unmatched. The CDR3 extends over 15 amino acids. Looked up from germline, CDR1 is SGHTA and CDR2 is FQGNSA. The full variable domain, completed using reference TRBV7-2 and TRBJ1-5, is GAGVSQSPSNKVTEKGKDVELRCDPISGHTALYWYRQSLGQGLEFLIYFQGNSAPDKSGLPSDRFSAERTGGSVSTLTIQRTQQEDSAVYLCASSLPGQGSQPQHFGDGTRLSIL.

This chain's CDR3 is CASSPDALNSGQYF. CDR3 coding DNA: TGCGCCAGCAGCCCGGATGCGCTAAATTCGGGGCAGTACTTC. The V and J genes are TRBV4-1 and TRBJ2-7; D is unresolved. CDR1 is MGHRA, CDR2 YSYEKL, per germline. V was clipped by 4 bases and J by 9 bases, with 19 bases between them. The CDR3 length is 14 residues.

CDR3 protein: CASSARDRSTDTQYF. The CDR3 DNA is TGTGCCAGCAGCGCCAGGGACAGGTCCACAGATACGCAGTATTTT. The chain links TRBV9 to TRBJ2-3; 8 bases fit TRBD1. CDR1 and CDR2 (germline): SGDLS, YYNGEE. This CDR3 is built from 15 residues. V lost 3 bases to trimming and J lost 2 bases; unmatched junction nucleotides: 5.

V usage is TRBV5-4 and J usage is TRBJ2-2; D may be TRBD1 (5 bases). The CDR3 runs to 12 residues. CDR1 and CDR2 (germline): SGHNT, YYREEE (reference sequence). Trimming cost V 4 bases and J 7 bases, with 8 bases left between them. In nucleotides, the CDR3 is TGTGCCAGCAGCCTTGACAGCGGGGAGCTGTTTTTT. Translation: CASSLDSGELFF.

V gene TRBV11-2 combines with J gene TRBJ1-4; 9 bases are shared with TRBD1. This CDR3 spans 14 amino acids. V lost 6 bases to trimming and J lost 5 bases; unmatched junction nucleotides: 4. Germline V gene data show CDR1 as SGHAT and CDR2 as FQNNGV. Here the CDR3 DNA reads TGTGCCAGCAGTCCGGACAGGGGCAATGAAAAACTGTTTTTT. Protein: CASSPDRGNEKLFF.

The V gene is TRBV4-2, the J gene TRBJ2-3; TRBD1 aligns across 7 bases. V lost 2 bases, J lost 2 bases, and 4 bases stayed unmatched. This CDR3 comprises 15 residues. Germline V gene sequence: CDR1 LGHNA, CDR2 YNFKEQ. CDR3 in DNA: TGTGCCAGCAGCCAAATCAGGGGGAACACAGATACGCAGTATTTT. Encoded protein: CASSQIRGNTDTQYF.